This T cell receptor (beta chain) came from a study of T cell responses to AZD1222 COVID-19 vaccine. CDR1 MNHNY and CDR2 SVGAGI come from the germline V gene (reference sequence). V was clipped by 5 bases and J by 8 bases; unmatched bases: 6. The CDR3 has 13 residues. Sequencing used immunoSEQ multiplex PCR; TCRdb keeps in-frame clones, though not all of them. The repertoire holds under 150,000 clones, with more than 90% as singletons. Study outcomes and limitations: Increases in Spike-specific TCR breadth and depth were seen after two AZD1222 doses.

A remark on this clone: Its antigen is still unknown.

The clonotype comes from an adult who received the AZD1222 COVID-19 vaccine. The chain recombines TRBV6-6 with TRBJ1-2; 9 bases line up with TRBD1. The source material was peripheral blood, sampled 28 days after the second AZD1222 dose. CDR3 nucleotide sequence: TGTGCCAGCAGTCCCGGGACAGGGCCCGGCTACACCTTC. It yields the protein CASSPGTGPGYTF.